This entry concerns a single T cell receptor beta chain. Its antigen is not yet known. No per-base quality is available; no much larger clone lies one base away. TCR CDR3 regions were amplified from genomic DNA by multiplex PCR using the deep immunoSEQ assay. Extracted genomic DNA from each cell subset was distributed evenly across all wells of several immunoSEQ 96-well plates, and each plate was treated as a replicate. For sorted subsets, 200 ng of genomic DNA, equivalent to roughly 33,000 T cell genomes, went into each replicate PCR. The purified libraries were quantified using a Qubit 3.0 fluorometer, sized with a Bioanalyzer 2100, and then quantified again using the KAPA Library Quantification kit. Every immunoSEQ 96-well plate was sequenced on a dedicated single-read 150-cycle Illumina NextSeq 550 flow cell. The study's processing was this. Because the immunoSEQ output included only junctional sequences and no quality scores, the filtering could not be the same as the filtering used for full-length reads. Sequences were annotated with PyIR, a Python wrapper for IgBLAST v1.9, and V/J genes and CDR3 were assigned using IMGT germline references. Reads with weak V/J assignments (E-value above 1e-6), missing CDR3, stop codons, out-of-frame junctions, or ambiguous translated residues were removed. V3J clonotypes were defined as sequences sharing the same inferred V gene, J gene, and CDR3 amino acid sequence. The percentage overlap between two repertoires was calculated by dividing the number of shared unique clonotypes by the size of the smaller repertoire. Richness of each repertoire was evaluated using RTK rarefaction, the Chao1 estimator, and Recon v2.1 estimates of unobserved clonotypes. For all TCRbeta clonotypes obtained by the gDNA method from four donors, generation probabilities were computed with OLGA. TCRdb provides this immuneACCESS table in a form limited to in-frame rearrangements. Some clones are lacking; in checked studies, under half of them reflect an unresolved V gene, and why the rest are absent is not known. V, J and clone size derive from that table, while D and trimming were established from the DNA sequence. The sample includes about 700,000 clones, with about 90% observed a single time. Clones ranked in the top ten supply about 24% of the sample.

These data originate in a study of shared clonotypes between healthy human individuals (dated by TCRdb to 2018 to 2021). At the level of the whole study: The cohort included three men and two women between 18 and 49 years of age. Per donor, three plates each were used for CD4 naive and CD4 memory, two for CD8 naive, and one for CD8 memory. To estimate repertoire size and how much clonotype sharing occurs between individuals, the study deeply sequenced the blood TCR repertoires of five healthy adults. Libraries were prepared and TCR repertoires were sequenced by different laboratories using diverse techniques, in order to increase sequencing depth and limit assay-specific biases. Per donor, leukapheresis produced somewhere between about 0.8 and 9 billion PBMCs.

The study at large found these results: Sharing across several donors was observed for approximately 5% of naive CD4, about 3.2% of naive CD8, about 2.3% of memory CD4, and around 0.4% of memory CD8 clonotypes. Rarefaction of sorted-subset datasets indicated incomplete sequencing despite the large sequencing depth. Compared with non-shared clonotypes, clonotypes shared by all four sorted-subset donors had higher generation probabilities. The genetic and exposure-history diversity represented was limited by the small number of donors. Naive subsets generally had larger estimated clonotype richness than memory subsets. Based on pairwise subsampling, the degree of clonotype sharing among donors was expected to be affected by sequencing depth. Sampling was restricted to blood, and TCR repertoires in tissues likely differ from the TCR repertoires found in blood.

Including the terminal cysteine and phenylalanine, the CDR3 comprises 16 residues. This entry keeps only the CDR3 DNA: 48 bases, framed from base 1. V is cut by 4 bases and J by 3 bases, and the space between the germline ends is 16 bases. Per the germline V gene, SGDLS is the CDR1 and YYNGEE is the CDR2. CD8 naive samples were CD45RO-negative cells positively selected for CCR7, giving a CD45RA+CCR7+ population that excluded TemRA cells. The donors were healthy, HIV-negative adults with no recently reported acute infections or vaccinations. All donors were Caucasian adults living in Nashville, Tennessee, USA. After blood collection by leukapheresis, PBMCs were isolated using Ficoll-Histopaque density gradient centrifugation and then cryopreserved in the vapor phase of liquid nitrogen. Purity and quantity of every magnetically sorted T cell population were checked by analytical flow cytometry. From each sorted fraction, genomic DNA was isolated and quantified by UV absorbance on a Nanodrop 2000c.

The receptor was derived from a man aged 30 to 45 in good health. The chain uses TRBV9 and TRBJ2-2; TRBD2 might be the D gene, on 6 matching bases. Sequencing was done on a sample of naive CD8+ T cells sorted from blood. The cell subset or site label for this specimen denotes: CD45RA+CCR7+. For the CDR3, the sequence is CASSPGRSYDTGELFF. The sequenced DNA is TGTGCCAGCAGCCCGGGGAGGTCTTACGACACCGGGGAGCTGTTTTTT.